One T cell receptor (beta chain) is described in this entry. Its target is not known. This record comes from a study of shared clonotypes between healthy human individuals. Study as a whole: CD4 naive cells filled three plates per donor, CD4 memory three, CD8 naive two and CD8 memory one. Study-level points and caveats: It was the non-shared clonotypes that had lower generation probabilities than clonotypes shared by all four donors.

Positive CCR7 selection of CD45RO-negative cells yielded the naive CD8 cells, and terminally differentiated effector memory CD45RA+ cells were excluded. Libraries were prepared by immunoSEQ multiplex PCR; TCRdb keeps only in-frame clonotypes and omits some of them. The repertoire holds under 700,000 clones, with around 96% as singletons. The germline gives CDR1 MGHRA, CDR2 YSYEKL. The CDR3 is 14 residues long. V was pared by 0 bases and J by 6 bases, with 9 bases between. The V call is TRBV4-1, the J call TRBJ2-1, with D tentatively TRBD2 (5 bases). This receptor was identified in a woman in her 30s in good health. Sequenced input: naive CD8+ T cells sorted from blood. DNA for the CDR3: TGCGCCAGCAGCCAAGAGGCGAGGGTCAATGAGCAGTTCTTC. It encodes CASSQEARVNEQFF.